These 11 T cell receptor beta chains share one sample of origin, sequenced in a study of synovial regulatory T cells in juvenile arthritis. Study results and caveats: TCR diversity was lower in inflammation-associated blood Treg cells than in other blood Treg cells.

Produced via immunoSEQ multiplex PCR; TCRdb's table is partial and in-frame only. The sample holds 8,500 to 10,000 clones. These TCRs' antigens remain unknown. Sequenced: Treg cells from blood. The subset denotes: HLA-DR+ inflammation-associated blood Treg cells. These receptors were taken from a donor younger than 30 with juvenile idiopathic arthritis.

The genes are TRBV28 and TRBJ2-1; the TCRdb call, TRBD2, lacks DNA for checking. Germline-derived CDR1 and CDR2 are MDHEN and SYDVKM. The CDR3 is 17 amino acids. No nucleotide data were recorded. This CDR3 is CASSLTGASGPGNEQFF.

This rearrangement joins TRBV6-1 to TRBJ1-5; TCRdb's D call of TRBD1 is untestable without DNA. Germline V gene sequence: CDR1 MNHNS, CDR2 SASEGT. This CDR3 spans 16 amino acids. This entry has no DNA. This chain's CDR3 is CASSAQGAYGNQPQHF.

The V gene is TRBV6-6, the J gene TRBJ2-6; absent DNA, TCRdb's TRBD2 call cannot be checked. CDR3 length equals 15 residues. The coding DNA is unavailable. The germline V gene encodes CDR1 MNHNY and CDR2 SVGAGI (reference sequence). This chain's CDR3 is CASSHRDSGANVLTF.

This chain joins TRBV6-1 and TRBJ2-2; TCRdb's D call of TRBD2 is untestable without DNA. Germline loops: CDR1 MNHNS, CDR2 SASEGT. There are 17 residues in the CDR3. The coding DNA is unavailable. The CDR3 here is CASSGLAGGRWAGELFF.

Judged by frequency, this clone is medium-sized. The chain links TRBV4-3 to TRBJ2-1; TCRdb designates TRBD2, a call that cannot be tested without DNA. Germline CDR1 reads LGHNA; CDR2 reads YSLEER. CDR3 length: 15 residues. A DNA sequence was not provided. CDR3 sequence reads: CASSQELAEYNEQFF.

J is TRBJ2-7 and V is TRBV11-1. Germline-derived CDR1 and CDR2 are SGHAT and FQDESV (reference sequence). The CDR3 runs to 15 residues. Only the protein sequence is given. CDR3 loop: CASSFRGDPSYEQYF.

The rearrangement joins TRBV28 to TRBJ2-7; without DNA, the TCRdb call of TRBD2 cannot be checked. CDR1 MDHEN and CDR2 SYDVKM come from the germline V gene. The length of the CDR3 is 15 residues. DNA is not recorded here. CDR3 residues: CASSLRGEGKNEQYF.

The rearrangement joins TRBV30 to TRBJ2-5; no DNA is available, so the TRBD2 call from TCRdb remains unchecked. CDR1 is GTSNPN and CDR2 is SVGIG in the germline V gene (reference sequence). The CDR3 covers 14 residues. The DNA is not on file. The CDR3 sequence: CAWSVGLASETQYF. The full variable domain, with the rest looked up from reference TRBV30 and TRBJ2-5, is SQTIHQWPATLVQPVGSPLSLECTVEGTSNPNLYWYRQAAGRGLQLLFYSVGIGQISSEVPQNLSASRPQDRQFILSSKKLLLSDSGFYLCAWSVGLASETQYFGPGTRLLVL.

The chain's CDR3 is CASSQDQRAYSNQPQHF. V is TRBV4-1 and J is TRBJ1-5. CDR1 and CDR2 from the germline V gene are MGHRA and YSYEKL. The CDR3 length is 17 residues. No DNA sequence is on record.

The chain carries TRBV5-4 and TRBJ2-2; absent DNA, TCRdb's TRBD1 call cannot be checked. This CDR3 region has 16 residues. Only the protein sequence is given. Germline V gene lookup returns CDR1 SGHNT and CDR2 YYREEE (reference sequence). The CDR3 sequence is CASSPGDSFNTGELFF.

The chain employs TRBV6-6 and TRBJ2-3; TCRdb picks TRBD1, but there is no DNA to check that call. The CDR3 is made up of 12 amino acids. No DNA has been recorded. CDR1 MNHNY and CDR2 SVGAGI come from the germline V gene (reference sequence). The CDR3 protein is CATGFRADTQYF.